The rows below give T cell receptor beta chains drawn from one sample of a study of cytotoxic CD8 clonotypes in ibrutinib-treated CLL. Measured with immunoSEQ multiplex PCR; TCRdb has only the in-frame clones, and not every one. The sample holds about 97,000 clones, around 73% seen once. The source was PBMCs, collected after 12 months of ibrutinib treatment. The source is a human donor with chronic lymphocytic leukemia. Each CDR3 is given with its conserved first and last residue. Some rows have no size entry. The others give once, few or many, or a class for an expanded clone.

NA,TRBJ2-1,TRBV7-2,CASSLASTNEQFF
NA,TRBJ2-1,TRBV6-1,CASRAGLAAHEQFF
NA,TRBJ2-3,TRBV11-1,CASSLGLEETDTQYF
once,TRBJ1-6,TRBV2,CASTIRTDYNSPLHF
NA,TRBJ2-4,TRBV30,CAWMMGAKNIQYF
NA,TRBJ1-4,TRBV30,CAWSPQAGGELFF
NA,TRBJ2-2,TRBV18,CASSPINRGPNTGELFF
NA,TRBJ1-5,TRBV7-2,CASSLARTASNQPQHF
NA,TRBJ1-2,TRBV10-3,CAISPTVNYGYTF
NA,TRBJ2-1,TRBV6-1,CAGGNNEQFF
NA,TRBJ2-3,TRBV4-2,CASSQGATSGGSTDTQYF
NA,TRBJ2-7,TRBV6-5,CAKYEQYF
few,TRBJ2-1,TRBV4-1,CASSQGLGNEQFF
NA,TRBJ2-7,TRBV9,CASSVAPGGKDEQYF
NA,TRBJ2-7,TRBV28,CASSLGTYEQYF
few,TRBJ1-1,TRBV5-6,CASSRVSRGRGTEAFF
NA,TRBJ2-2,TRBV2,CASDRDRGPKWNTGELFF
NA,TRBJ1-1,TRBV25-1,CASRPGGYTEAFF
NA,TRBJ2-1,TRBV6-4,CASSERTGGHNEQFF
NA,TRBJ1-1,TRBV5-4,CASTRQGAGTEAFF
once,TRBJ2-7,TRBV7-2,CASSFRQGTSPEQYF
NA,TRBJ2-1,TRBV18,CASSPTAGQVEQFF
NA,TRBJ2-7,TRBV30,CAWGPGAPREQYF
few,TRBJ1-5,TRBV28,CASSLSGHSNQPQHF
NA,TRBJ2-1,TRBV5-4,CASSPMTGRGGNEQFF